The rows below give T cell receptor beta chains drawn from one sample of a study of PD-1 blockade in classical Hodgkin lymphoma. The protocol was immunoSEQ multiplex PCR, while the TCRdb copy is restricted to in-frame clones and leaves out a portion. The repertoire holds tens of thousands of clones, 70% to 75% seen once, with over 2.5% in the top ten. Sequences were derived from peripheral blood mononuclear cells (PBMCs), sampled before the second cycle of nivolumab. These receptors were obtained from a human donor with classical Hodgkin lymphoma. CDR3s include the opening cysteine and the closing phenylalanine or tryptophan. Some rows mark clone size as missing; the rest say once, few, many or name a class of expanded clone.

size,J,V,CDR3
NA,TRBJ2-7,TRBV2,CASGRGRGEQYF
NA,TRBJ1-2,TRBV15,CAASRDPQGTYGYTF
NA,TRBJ2-1,TRBV19,CASSTQAGRDEQFF
few,TRBJ1-5,TRBV7-8,CASSLGHSNQPQHF
NA,TRBJ1-2,TRBV28,CASSPYLDGYTF
few,TRBJ2-5,TRBV27,CASSLQGQETQYF
once,TRBJ1-1,TRBV6-1,CASGTGANTEAFF
once,TRBJ2-1,TRBV4-3,CASSQLYGTEEYNEQFF
NA,TRBJ2-1,TRBV9,CASSVVGGSYNEQFF
NA,TRBJ1-6,TRBV5-5,CASSLGTGGSYNSPLHF
NA,TRBJ2-7,TRBV7-9,CASSASGTAYEQYF
NA,TRBJ1-5,TRBV7-9,CASSLVGGQPQHF
NA,TRBJ2-5,TRBV5-6,CASSLEVRTGAVGTQYF
NA,TRBJ1-6,TRBV7-3,CASSKDRGRESPLHF
NA,TRBJ1-2,TRBV4-3,CASSQQGFGAYGYTF
NA,TRBJ2-3,TRBV4-3,CASSQGPGGAGTDTQYF
NA,TRBJ1-1,TRBV5-4,CASSSPRQGEAEAFF
NA,TRBJ2-1,TRBV10-2,CASWGSGTGSHEQFF
NA,TRBJ1-1,TRBV14,CASSPLRTNMNTEAFF
once,TRBJ1-1,TRBV15,CATSRVRLLGGDTEAFF
few,TRBJ1-3,TRBV7-9,CASSLESPNTIYF
NA,TRBJ1-2,TRBV28,CASSYEGYTF
NA,TRBJ1-6,TRBV6-5,CASSYTGTGVSPLHF
once,TRBJ1-4,TRBV6-5,CASSQTGLDEKLFF
few,TRBJ2-7,TRBV6-1,CASQLERGAYYEQYF
NA,TRBJ2-7,TRBV5-1,CASSLDGEAVSYEQYF
once,TRBJ1-4,TRBV28,CASSLSLVGVTNEKLFF
NA,TRBJ1-2,TRBV18,CASSPPSRDYGYTF
NA,TRBJ2-1,TRBV7-2,CASSLSGGAYNEQFF
NA,TRBJ2-1,TRBV9,CASSVVGETEQFF
NA,TRBJ2-7,TRBV7-8,CASSLYPGTVGLTYEQYF
NA,TRBJ1-5,TRBV6-5,CASRVALLAAQHF
NA,TRBJ2-1,TRBV4-2,CASSPRGAAYNEQFF
NA,TRBJ1-2,TRBV7-9,CASTIQGGYGYTF
NA,TRBJ1-1,TRBV9,CASSPPVGQVGAFF
NA,TRBJ1-2,TRBV7-2,CASSLGRLGANYGYTF
once,TRBJ2-7,TRBV6-5,CASSYGLAYEQYF
NA,TRBJ1-1,TRBV19,CASSFGTMNTEAFF
NA,NA,TRBV10-2,CASSESSPSSYEQYF
NA,TRBJ1-5,TRBV7-6,CASSPDGNQPQHF
NA,TRBJ2-4,TRBV11-2,CASSLSRGRIQSAKNIQYF
few,TRBJ1-1,TRBV6-5,CASSYSQGATTEAFF
NA,TRBJ1-4,TRBV7-2,CASRSPLNNEKLFF
NA,TRBJ2-2,TRBV7-6,CASSRRSGNTGELFF
NA,TRBJ2-3,TRBV4-2,CASILSRGRRDRTDTQYF
NA,TRBJ2-7,TRBV27,CASSFGPSPYEQYF
medium-sized,TRBJ1-1,TRBV11-3,CASSPIGTGTEAFF
NA,TRBJ2-7,TRBV6-6,CASSRGTGSSYEQYF
NA,TRBJ1-6,TRBV15,CATSRGAGKNSPLHF
NA,TRBJ2-3,TRBV5-1,CASSPWTRPDTQYF
NA,TRBJ1-5,TRBV6-6,CASSYDREGQPQHF
once,TRBJ1-5,TRBV21-1,CASSDRGANNQPQHF
NA,TRBJ2-5,TRBV28,CASRPLSGETQYF
NA,TRBJ1-3,TRBV6-5,CASSYVQPSGNTIYF
few,TRBJ2-6,TRBV19,CASSIRTGSGANVLTF
NA,TRBJ1-1,TRBV4-1,CASSQDSLQGQGKAFF
NA,TRBJ2-3,TRBV27,CASSRLAQGSTDTQYF
NA,TRBJ1-3,TRBV9,CASSPTGFLWNTIYF
NA,TRBJ1-1,TRBV19,CASSIGSSNTEAFF
NA,TRBJ1-2,TRBV5-5,CASSLGEGNYGYTF